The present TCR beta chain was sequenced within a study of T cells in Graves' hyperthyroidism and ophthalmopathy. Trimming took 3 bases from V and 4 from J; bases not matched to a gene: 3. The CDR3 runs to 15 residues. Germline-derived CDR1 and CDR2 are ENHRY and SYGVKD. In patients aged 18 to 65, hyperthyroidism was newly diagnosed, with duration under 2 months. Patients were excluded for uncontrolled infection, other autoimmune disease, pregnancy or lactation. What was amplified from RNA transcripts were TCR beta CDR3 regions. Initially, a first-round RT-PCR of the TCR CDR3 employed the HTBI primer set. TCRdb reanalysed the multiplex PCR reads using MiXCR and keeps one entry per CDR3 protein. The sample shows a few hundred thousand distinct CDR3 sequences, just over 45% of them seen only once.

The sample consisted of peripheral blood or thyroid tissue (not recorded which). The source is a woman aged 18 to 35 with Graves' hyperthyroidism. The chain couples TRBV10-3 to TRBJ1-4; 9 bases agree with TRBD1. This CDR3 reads CAISEWTGVNEKLFF. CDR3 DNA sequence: TGTGCCATCAGTGAATGGACAGGGGTTAATGAAAAACTGTTTTTT.